These 21 T cell receptor beta chains came from one sample sequenced in a study of response to subunit inactivated influenza vaccine. TCRdb independently ran MiXCR on the RT-PCR reads; one entry per CDR3 protein. The data contain more than 700,000 distinct CDR3 sequences, around 20% of them seen just once; the ten biggest clones take up roughly 10%. The sample in question was PBMCs from blood, obtained more than 4 days after vaccination. These receptors all stem from a man between 45 and 60 years old who received an inactivated influenza vaccine.

The genes are TRBV12-3 or TRBV12-4 and TRBJ1-4; D is unresolved. Trimming left V 7 bases short and J 3 bases short, with 15 bases between. The CDR3 extends over 15 amino acids. The CDR3 is CASTTGAGPNEKLFF. CDR3 nucleotide sequence: TGTGCCAGCACCACTGGAGCAGGACCTAATGAAAAACTGTTTTTT.

The chain couples TRBV29-1 to TRBJ1-2, with a possible D match to TRBD1 (6 bases). Germline lookup yields CDR1 SQVTM and CDR2 ANQGSEA. The V gene lost 5 bases and the J gene lost 0 bases, with 10 bases spanning the gap. This CDR3 contains 13 residues. The DNA of the CDR3 is TGCAGCGTTACGGACAGACCTAACTATGGCTACACCTTC. Amino acids: CSVTDRPNYGYTF.

This rearrangement joins TRBV18 to TRBJ2-2, with D tentatively TRBD1 (6 bases). V was trimmed by 1 base and J by 2 bases, leaving 14 bases between them. The CDR3 has 17 residues. Germline loops: CDR1 KGHSH, CDR2 LQKENI. Written as DNA, the CDR3 is TGTGCCAGCTCACCACAGACAGGCGAATTAAACACCGGGGAGCTGTTTTTT. It codes for CASSPQTGELNTGELFF.

This clonotype was picked up a small number of times. The chain employs TRBV10-3 and TRBJ1-1, with TRBD1 as a possible D gene (5 bases). This CDR3 contains 12 residues. V was trimmed by 8 bases and J by 1 base, leaving 8 bases between them. Germline V gene sequence: CDR1 ENHRY, CDR2 SYGVKD. DNA for the CDR3: TGTGCCATCGGGCAGGGGAACACTGAAGCTTTCTTT. Translated: CAIGQGNTEAFF.

This clonotype has a handful of counts. This sequence joins TRBV25-1 and TRBJ2-7; 8 bases fit TRBD1. CDR3 length: 15 amino acids. CDR1 and CDR2 (germline): MGHDK, SYGVNS. V lost 2 bases to trimming and J lost 5 bases; unmatched junction nucleotides: 8. In DNA form, the CDR3 reads TGTGCCAGCAGTGAACCTGGACAGGGTAATAACGAGCAGTACTTC. Amino acids: CASSEPGQGNNEQYF.

This chain links TRBV28 with TRBJ2-4, with 7 bases that match TRBD1. This CDR3 spans 18 amino acids. Germline values: CDR1 MDHEN, CDR2 SYDVKM. J gave up 1 base and V 3 bases, and 12 bases lay outside the gene matches. The CDR3 DNA follows: TGTGCCAGCAGTTTGCCCCCGTACAGGGGCGCTGCCAAAAACATTCAGTACTTC. Protein: CASSLPPYRGAAKNIQYF.

J is TRBJ2-3 and V is TRBV11-3; D assignment may be TRBD1 or TRBD2 (6 bases each). CDR1 and CDR2 (germline): SGHNT, YENEEA. CDR3 length: 16 residues. V shed 5 bases and J shed 1 base, with 16 bases lying between them. The CDR3: CASSPDPGAGTDTQYF. The DNA of the CDR3 is TGTGCCAGCAGCCCAGACCCGGGGGCTGGCACAGATACGCAGTATTTT. The full variable domain, rest sourced from reference TRBV11-3 and TRBJ2-3, is EAGVVQSPRYKIIEKKQPVAFWCNPISGHNTLYWYLQNLGQGPELLIRYENEEAVDDSQLPKDRFSAERLKGVDSTLKIQPAELGDSAVYLCASSPDPGAGTDTQYFGPGTRLTVL.

This clonotype came up a few times. The V call is TRBV12-3 or TRBV12-4, the J call TRBJ2-7; D gene ambiguous. There are 11 residues in the CDR3. V lost 9 bases to trimming and J lost 6 bases, with 12 bases between them. As DNA, the CDR3 is TGTGCCAGTAAGACCTCAGGCGAGCAGTACTTC. Protein product: CASKTSGEQYF.

This sequence joins TRBV19 and TRBJ2-7, with unresolved D. The CDR3 consists of 14 residues. Per the germline V gene, CDR1 is LNHDA and CDR2 is SQIVND (reference sequence). V lost 6 bases and J lost 0, with 12 bases in between. CDR3 coding DNA: TGTGCCAGTAGACGGGCTTCCACCTCCTACGAGCAGTACTTC. Translating it yields CASRRASTSYEQYF.

This clonotype was recorded a few times. The chain combines TRBV20-1 with TRBJ2-1; 13 nucleotides match TRBD2. The CDR3 covers 17 residues. CDR1 and CDR2 (germline): DFQATT, SNEGSKA (reference sequence). J gave up 0 bases and V 5 bases, and 7 bases lay outside the gene matches. The CDR3 coding sequence is TGCAGTGCTTCCGGGACTAGCGGGGAAAGCTCCTACAATGAGCAGTTCTTC. It codes for CSASGTSGESSYNEQFF.

This clonotype was counted between two and nine times. V and J are TRBV7-2 and TRBJ1-2; D perhaps matches TRBD1 (5 bases). CDR1 SGHTA and CDR2 FQGNSA come from the germline V gene. This CDR3 is built from 16 residues. The V gene lost 2 bases and the J gene lost 7 bases, with 20 bases spanning the gap. The CDR3 spells CASSLRGPQSPLGYTF. The CDR3 coding sequence is TGTGCCAGCAGCTTAAGGGGACCCCAATCCCCCCTTGGCTACACCTTC.

This clonotype occurred a few times. The chain carries TRBV27 and TRBJ1-5, with D unclear. V lost 9 bases, J lost 3 bases, and 6 bases lay in between. The CDR3 has 11 amino acids. Germline CDR1 MNHEY, CDR2 SMNVEV (reference sequence). Here the CDR3 reads CARGNNQPQHF. In DNA form, the CDR3 reads TGTGCCAGAGGGAACAATCAGCCCCAGCATTTT.

This sequence joins TRBV19 and TRBJ2-5; maybe TRBD1 (6 bases). With 7 bases removed from V and 0 bases from J, the gap between germline ends came to 15 bases. CDR1 LNHDA and CDR2 SQIVND come from the germline V gene (reference sequence). This CDR3 contains 15 residues. CDR3 nucleotides: TGTGCCAGTAAAGGGGGATTTGGGTACCAAGAGACCCAGTACTTC. Protein: CASKGGFGYQETQYF. The variable domain in full, completed from reference TRBV19 and TRBJ2-5, reads DGGITQSPKYLFRKEGQNVTLSCEQNLNHDAMYWYRQDPGQGLRLIYYSQIVNDFQKGDIAEGYSVSREKKESFPLTVTSAQKNPTAFYLCASKGGFGYQETQYFGPGTRLLVL.

The rearrangement joins TRBV10-3 to TRBJ1-5; D may be TRBD1 (6 bases). Germline values: CDR1 ENHRY, CDR2 SYGVKD. V lost 3 bases, J lost 6 bases, and 12 bases lay in between. This CDR3 is built from 14 residues. CDR3 loop: CAISDSKGGQPQHF. The CDR3 bases are TGTGCCATCAGTGACTCCAAAGGGGGTCAGCCCCAGCATTTT.

A few counts support this clonotype. The gene calls are TRBV12-3 or TRBV12-4 and TRBJ2-7, with TRBD2 matching over 13 bases. The trim removed 8 bases at V and 4 bases at J, leaving 2 bases unmatched. The CDR3 covers 13 residues. CDR3 DNA: TGTGCCAGCGGGACTAGCGGGATTTACGAGCAGTACTTC. It translates to CASGTSGIYEQYF.

The rearrangement links TRBV5-6 to TRBJ2-3, with 11 bases aligning to TRBD1. The CDR3 extends over 18 amino acids. Germline trimming cut 4 bases from V and 2 bases from J; bases unmatched to any gene: 12. In germline, CDR1 is SGHDT, CDR2 YYEEEE. The CDR3 spells CASSRTGGNFSPTDTQYF. CDR3 coding DNA: TGTGCCAGCAGCCGGACAGGGGGCAACTTTTCACCCACAGATACGCAGTATTTT.

The sample holds a few counts of this clonotype. The J gene is TRBJ2-1, the V gene TRBV9; 9 nucleotides agree with TRBD2. The CDR3 is 17 amino acids. CDR1 is SGDLS, CDR2 YYNGEE, per germline. V lost 4 bases to trimming and J lost 2 bases; unmatched junction nucleotides: 10. The CDR3 reads CASSHPVSGSAYNEQFF. The CDR3 DNA is TGTGCCAGCAGCCACCCCGTTAGCGGGAGCGCCTACAATGAGCAGTTCTTC.

The chain joins TRBV12-3 or TRBV12-4 to TRBJ1-5, with D perhaps TRBD1 (6 bases). The CDR3 covers 15 residues. V was pared by 6 bases and J by 2 bases, with 14 bases between. The CDR3 DNA follows: TGTGCCAGCAGCCCACAGGGTAAGGGCAATCAGCCCCAGCATTTT. Its translation: CASSPQGKGNQPQHF.

The J gene is TRBJ1-2, the V gene TRBV20-1; D might be TRBD1 (6 bases). V was shortened by 1 base and J by 2 bases, with 11 bases between the two germline ends. This CDR3 spans 14 amino acids. Germline V lookup: CDR1 DFQATT, CDR2 SNEGSKA (reference sequence). CDR3 sequence: CSARALDRNYGYTF. The DNA for the CDR3 is TGCAGTGCTAGAGCCTTGGACAGAAACTATGGCTACACCTTC.

The chain uses TRBV20-1 and TRBJ2-1, with TRBD2 as a possible D gene (6 bases). The CDR3 is 13 amino acids. The ends were cut back, 2 bases at V and 8 bases at J, with 13 bases in the middle. The germline gives CDR1 DFQATT, CDR2 SNEGSKA (reference sequence). CDR3 region: CSARPQLAHEQFF. The DNA of the CDR3 is TGCAGTGCTAGACCCCAACTAGCACATGAGCAGTTCTTC.

The J gene is TRBJ2-5, the V gene TRBV18; possibly TRBD2 for D (5 bases). V lost 3 bases and J lost 4, with 15 bases in between. Germline V gives CDR1 KGHSH, CDR2 LQKENI. The CDR3 covers 15 residues. The chain's CDR3 is CASSPLGGSSETQYF. CDR3 DNA sequence: TGTGCCAGCTCACCCCTTGGCGGGTCGTCAGAGACCCAGTACTTC.